This T cell receptor (beta chain) was sequenced in a study of blood T cell repertoires in COVID-19. Study-level information: COVID-19 samples from acute and convalescent phases originated in the United States, Italy and Spain. Nucleic acid was either cDNA or gDNA, and it came from T cells, B-cell-depleted T cells, or PBMCs.

Original methodology: Quantification of nucleated cells was approximated via reference gene primer amplification. Using immunoSEQ multiplex PCR, the repertoire was profiled, and TCRdb retains in-frame clones only, with some absent. The V and J calls and clone size were taken over from that table, and D and trimming were inferred from the DNA. This sample carries about 200,000 clones, around nine tenths of them seen once, and the ten largest clones take around 0.7%. Germline CDR1 is LGHDT and CDR2 is YNNKEL (reference sequence). The CDR3 spans 15 residues. J gave up 5 bases and V 2 bases, and 6 bases lay outside the gene matches.

The receptor comes from a middle-aged man with acute or convalescent COVID-19. This chain joins TRBV3-1 (or the pseudogene TRBV3-2) and TRBJ2-7, with 10 bases identical to TRBD1. The sequencing sample was made of peripheral blood. The CDR3 bases are TGTGCCAGCAGCCAAAACTGGGGACAGGGGCACGAGCAGTACTTC. Its translation: CASSQNWGQGHEQYF.